The clone carrying this T cell receptor (beta chain) has just a few counts. Assay: immunoSEQ multiplex PCR; the TCRdb copy retains only in-frame clones and omits some. The repertoire includes roughly 200,000 clones, about 88% of them detected once, and 2% to 2.5% sits in the top ten. Per the germline V gene, CDR1 is MNHEY and CDR2 is SVGEGT. This CDR3 is 17 amino acids long. V dropped 0 bases and J dropped 0 bases, with 14 bases sitting between them. Across over 20 US areas, participants ranged in age from about 18 to 100 years. This sample is drawn from a study of blood T cell repertoires in COVID-19. Study details: The analysed material was cDNA or gDNA that came from T cells, B-cell-depleted T cells, or PBMCs.

The source of this sequence is a woman aged 40 to 55 with acute COVID-19. The V and J genes are TRBV6-2 or TRBV6-3 and TRBJ1-2; tentatively, D is TRBD1 (6 bases). Input material: PBMCs or T cells enriched from blood (not recorded which). Written as DNA, the CDR3 is TGTGCCAGCAGTTACTCGGACGCGGACAGAGCTAACTATGGCTACACCTTC. Translated, it gives CASSYSDADRANYGYTF.